This entry features one T cell receptor beta chain sequence. What it binds is not known. The data stem from a study of T-cell memory formation after mild COVID-19. Findings and caveats of the study: Pre-infection memory showed some responding clones, and this suggested that cross-reactive memory joined. There was no confirmation that second-wave clones peaking on day 37 were SARS-CoV-2 specific.

CDR3 length equals 16 residues. Germline CDR1 SGHTA, CDR2 FQGTGA. V lost 4 bases and J lost 5; bases outside the gene matches: 9. MiXCR, run by TCRdb on the 5' RACE reads, gives a single entry per CDR3 protein. The repertoire consists of about 340,000 distinct CDR3 sequences, with 15% occurring once and the leading ten covering 20% to 25%. The TCR comes from a man between 18 and 29 years old who had mild COVID-19 (a few samples of this study predate the infection). Cell type and time point are not known. The sample consisted of PBMCs or a T cell subset sorted from them (not recorded which). The chain links TRBV7-3 to TRBJ1-2; 11 bases align to TRBD1. CDR3 loop: CASSSGQGAQGYGYTF. DNA of the CDR3: TGTGCCAGCAGCTCAGGACAGGGGGCGCAGGGTTATGGCTACACCTTC.